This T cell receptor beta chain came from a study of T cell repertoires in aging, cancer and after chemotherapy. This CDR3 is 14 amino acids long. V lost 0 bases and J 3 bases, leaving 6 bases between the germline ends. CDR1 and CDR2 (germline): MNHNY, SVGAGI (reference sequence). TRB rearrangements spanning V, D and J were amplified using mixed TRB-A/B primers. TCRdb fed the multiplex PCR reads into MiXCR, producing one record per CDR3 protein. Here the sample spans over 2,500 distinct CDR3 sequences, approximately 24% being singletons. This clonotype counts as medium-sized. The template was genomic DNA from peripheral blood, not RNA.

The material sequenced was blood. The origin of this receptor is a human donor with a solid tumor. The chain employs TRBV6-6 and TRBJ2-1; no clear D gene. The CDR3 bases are TGTGCCAGCAGTTACTCGTCAGTCTACAATGAGCAGTTCTTC. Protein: CASSYSSVYNEQFF.